This is a list of T cell receptor beta chains from one sample in a study of cytomegalovirus exposure and HLA in healthy donors. Sequencing used immunoSEQ multiplex PCR; TCRdb keeps in-frame clones, though not all of them. The sample carries 150,000 to 200,000 clones, approximately 80% recorded once. Sequencing input: PBMCs. These receptors all stem from a woman between 35 and 50 years old in good health and CMV-seropositive. CDR3s include the opening cysteine and the closing phenylalanine or tryptophan. The D gene is left open where the match is weak. The listing skips clone size in some rows; elsewhere it reads once, few, many or a size class.

- | TRBD1 | TRBJ2-7 | TRBV10-1 | TGCGCCAGCAGTGAGTCCAGGGGGTCGGCCGAGCAGTACTTC | CASSESRGSAEQYF
- | - | TRBJ2-1 | TRBV19 | TGTGCCAGTAGACATAGCTCAGGGAATGAGCAGTTCTTC | CASRHSSGNEQFF
- | - | TRBJ2-7 | TRBV19 | TGTGCCAGTAGCCTTTTTGACTACTCCTACGAGCAGTACTTC | CASSLFDYSYEQYF
- | - | TRBJ2-5 | TRBV19 | TGTGCCAGTAAGGCTCCGGGTCAAGAGACCCAGTACTTC | CASKAPGQETQYF
once | - | TRBJ2-7 | TRBV7-2 | TGTGCCAGCAGCTTGAAAAAAAGCGACGAGCAGTACTTC | CASSLKKSDEQYF
- | - | TRBJ2-7 | TRBV27 | TGTGCCAGCAGTTTGGGGCCTGAATACTACGAGCAGTACTTC | CASSLGPEYYEQYF
many | - | TRBJ1-2 | TRBV2 | TGTGCCAGCAGCTTTGGACAGAATGGCTACACCTTC | CASSFGQNGYTF
- | - | TRBJ1-2 | TRBV6-5 | TGTGCCAGCAGGAGAGATGCTAACTATGGCTACACCTTC | CASRRDANYGYTF
- | - | TRBJ1-3 | TRBV6-1 | TGTGCCAGCAGTGAACCCCGCGGGGCCTCTGGAAACACCATATATTTT | CASSEPRGASGNTIYF
- | TRBD2 | TRBJ2-3 | TRBV5-4 | TGTGCCAGCAGCGGTAAACTAGCGGGAGCTACAGATACGCAGTATTTT | CASSGKLAGATDTQYF
few | TRBD1 | TRBJ2-5 | TRBV19 | TGTGCCAGTAGTATAGACGAGACAGGGGGGAGGGAGACCCAGTACTTC | CASSIDETGGRETQYF
- | TRBD2 | TRBJ2-5 | TRBV6-5 | TGTGCCAGCACCGGGGGGGAGACCCAGTACTTC | CASTGGETQYF
once | - | TRBJ2-6 | TRBV19 | TGTGCCAGTAGTATTAGCGGCTCTGGGGCCAACGTCCTGACTTTC | CASSISGSGANVLTF
- | - | TRBJ1-2 | TRBV7-2 | TGTGCCAGCAGCTTAGATTCGGGGGGACGGGGCTATGGCTACACCTTC | CASSLDSGGRGYGYTF
- | - | TRBJ1-1 | TRBV6-5 | TGTGCCAGCAGTCCCCGTACTACAATAAATACTGAAGCTTTCTTT | CASSPRTTINTEAFF
- | - | TRBJ2-7 | TRBV5-8 | TGTGCCAGCAGCTTGCCGAGGATAACCTACGAGCAGTACTTC | CASSLPRITYEQYF
- | - | TRBJ1-1 | TRBV19 | TGTGCCAGTACCCCCGGCGAGGGCACTGAAGCTTTCTTT | CASTPGEGTEAFF
few | TRBD1 | TRBJ2-7 | TRBV15 | TGTGCCACCAGCAGGGACAGGGTTTCCTACGAGCAGTACTTC | CATSRDRVSYEQYF
- | - | TRBJ2-7 | TRBV5-4 | TGTGCCGGGGGGTTACAGGGGACCGCCGAGCAGTACTTC | CAGGLQGTAEQYF
- | TRBD1 | TRBJ2-1 | TRBV19 | TGTGCCAGTAGCACGTTACAGGGACAGGGTGTTGAGCAGTTCTTC | CASSTLQGQGVEQFF
few | TRBD1 | TRBJ1-5 | TRBV6-5 | TGTGCCAGCAGTTACGGACAGGGTAATCAGCCCCAGCATTTT | CASSYGQGNQPQHF
- | - | TRBJ2-7 | TRBV5-6 | TGTGCCAGCAGCTTGGACAGCCCTTCCTACGAGCAGTACTTC | CASSLDSPSYEQYF
- | - | TRBJ2-7 | TRBV7-2 | TGTGCCAGCAGCTTAGAAGAGGGCGGGCTGCGGGAGCAGTACTTC | CASSLEEGGLREQYF
- | TRBD2 | TRBJ2-7 | TRBV9 | TGTGCCAGCAGCCCGGGGAGCGGGGGGGGATACGAGCAGTACTTC | CASSPGSGGGYEQYF
- | TRBD2 | TRBJ2-1 | TRBV4-1 | TGCGCCAGCAGCCCCCCACTAGCGGGACCCTACAATGAGCAGTTCTTC | CASSPPLAGPYNEQFF
once | TRBD2 | TRBJ2-3 | TRBV5-4 | TGTGCCAGCAGCTTACCGGGACTAGCGGGGGACACGCAGTATTTT | CASSLPGLAGDTQYF
few | - | TRBJ1-3 | TRBV5-6 | TGTGCCAGCAGCCAACAGGGTTGGGGGAGAGTAAGAGGACACACCATATATTTT | CASSQQGWGRVRGHTIYF
- | TRBD2 | TRBJ2-2 | TRBV19 | TGTGCCAGTAGTATGGGGACTAGAATCACCGGGGAGCTGTTTTTT | CASSMGTRITGELFF
once | TRBD2 | TRBJ2-5 | TRBV5-4 | TGTGCCAGCAGCGTCCGACTAGCGGGAGAAGAGACCCAGTACTTC | CASSVRLAGEETQYF
- | - | TRBJ2-3 | TRBV27 | TGTGCCAGCAGTTTCGGGTCATCCATCCCCACAGATACGCAGTATTTT | CASSFGSSIPTDTQYF
- | TRBD1 | TRBJ1-5 | TRBV7-2 | TGTGCCAGCAGCCTATTTGGACAGGGGGCGAATCAGCCCCAGCATTTT | CASSLFGQGANQPQHF
- | TRBD1 | TRBJ2-7 | TRBV19 | TGTGCCAGTAGTAGGGAACAGGGGTCTTCCTACGAGCAGTACTTC | CASSREQGSSYEQYF
- | - | TRBJ1-2 | TRBV27 | TGTGCCAGCAGTTATAAAACAGGGAATAACTATGGCTACACCTTC | CASSYKTGNNYGYTF
- | - | TRBJ1-4 | TRBV7-9 | TGTGCCAGCAGCTTGGTAGGGAGGGATGAAAAACTGTTTTTT | CASSLVGRDEKLFF
- | - | TRBJ1-3 | TRBV6-6 | TGTGCCAGCAGTTTCGCCCCCCAGGGGTCTGGAAACACCATATATTTT | CASSFAPQGSGNTIYF
- | - | TRBJ1-3 | TRBV6-1 | TGTGCCAGCACCCTTCTGGGGGGATCTGGAAACACCATATATTTT | CASTLLGGSGNTIYF
- | - | TRBJ2-3 | TRBV10-3 | TGTGCCCACAGAGGGGGGGCCACAGATACGCAGTATTTT | CAHRGGATDTQYF
- | TRBD1 | TRBJ1-1 | TRBV5-1 | TGCGCCAGCAGCTTTCCAGGGGGAGAGGCTGAAGCTTTCTTT | CASSFPGGEAEAFF
- | - | TRBJ1-2 | TRBV9 | TGTGCCAGCAGCCCCGGGGGGGGCGAGGACTATGGCTACACCTTC | CASSPGGGEDYGYTF
- | TRBD1 | TRBJ2-3 | TRBV9 | TGTGCCAGCACCGTGGGACAGGGAACAGATACGCAGTATTTT | CASTVGQGTDTQYF
- | TRBD1 | TRBJ2-2 | TRBV10-2 | TGCGCCAGCAGTGAGAGGGCCAGGGGGCGCGTAAGCGGGGAGCTGTTTTTT | CASSERARGRVSGELFF
- | TRBD1 | TRBJ1-2 | TRBV28 | TGTGCCAGCAGAGACAGGGTTGGCTACACCTTC | CASRDRVGYTF
- | - | TRBJ1-2 | TRBV5-6 | TGTGCCAGCAGCTCGACAGTTTCCCTTTATGGCTACACCTTC | CASSSTVSLYGYTF
few | TRBD2 | TRBJ2-3 | TRBV15 | TGTGCCACCAGCAGAGACGGGGGGAGGGATACGCAGTATTTT | CATSRDGGRDTQYF
few | TRBD1 | TRBJ2-3 | TRBV5-1 | TGCGCCAGCAGCCCATGGACAGGGGGGGATACGCAGTATTTT | CASSPWTGGDTQYF
- | - | TRBJ1-5 | TRBV4-3 | TGCGCCAGCAGCCAAGACAGGGTCCAGCCCCAGCATTTT | CASSQDRVQPQHF
few | TRBD1 | TRBJ2-5 | TRBV10-3 | TGTGCCACCCGGGACAGGGAGGAGACCCAGTACTTC | CATRDREETQYF
- | - | TRBJ1-1 | TRBV6-6 | TGTGCCAGCAGTTACTCGACAGTGAACACTGAAGCTTTCTTT | CASSYSTVNTEAFF
- | - | TRBJ2-5 | TRBV4-1 | TGCGCCAGCAGCCGTGGACACCTCCAAGAGACCCAGTACTTC | CASSRGHLQETQYF
- | TRBD2 | TRBJ2-5 | TRBV28 | TGTGCCAGCAGTGGGGCGGGGGAGACTCAAGAGACCCAGTACTTC | CASSGAGETQETQYF
once | - | TRBJ2-2 | TRBV2 | TGTGCCAGCAGTGAGGGGGGTTACGCCGGGGAGCTGTTTTTT | CASSEGGYAGELFF
- | TRBD1 | TRBJ2-5 | TRBV28 | TGTGCCAGCAGTTCCGACAGGGGGGAGACCCAGTACTTC | CASSSDRGETQYF
- | TRBD1 | TRBJ2-2 | TRBV9 | TGTGCCAGCAGCGTCTCCGGGACAGTTCCCACCGGGGAGCTGTTTTTT | CASSVSGTVPTGELFF
few | TRBD1 | TRBJ1-1 | TRBV7-2 | TGTGCCAGCAGCCCAGGGACAGGGGGCAAGATTGAAGCTTTCTTT | CASSPGTGGKIEAFF
few | - | TRBJ2-2 | TRBV28 | TGTGCCAGCAGTACAGATCAATCAGGGTGGGCCGGGGAGCTGTTTTTT | CASSTDQSGWAGELFF
- | - | TRBJ1-1 | TRBV15 | TGTGCCACCAGCTTTACAGGGAGCACTGAAGCTTTCTTT | CATSFTGSTEAFF